This T cell receptor beta chain emerged from a study of T-cell reconstitution after alpha-beta-depleted transplantation in children. General observations from the study: After transplant, high TCRbeta diversity at day 60 in some patients arose from surviving recipient T cells and thymic progenitors. By one year post-transplant, T-cell counts and diversity largely arose from T cells that were newly produced. The study reportedly traced alpha-beta T cells about two months after transplant to several hundred expanded graft clones.

Unique molecular identifiers were used in preparing the TCRbeta library. TCRdb independently ran MiXCR on the PCR reads; one entry per CDR3 protein. This sample carries approximately 650,000 distinct CDR3 sequences, about an eighth of them seen once, and the ten largest clones take roughly 0.84%. Notes on this clonotype: The target antigen is unknown.

CDR1 is SGHRS, CDR2 YFSETQ, per germline. The CDR3 runs to 16 residues. J was trimmed by 2 bases and V by 1 base; bases with no gene match: 5. This specimen was PBMCs, taken before TCRalphabeta/CD19-depleted stem cell transplant. The receptor comes from a girl aged 2-10 years with congenital amegakaryocytic thrombocytopenia, due to receive a stem cell transplant. This chain uses TRBV5-1 with TRBJ1-1, with TRBD1 identical over 10 bases. The CDR3 sequence: CASSLMGQGPNTEAFF. The DNA of the CDR3 is TGCGCCAGCAGCTTGATGGGACAGGGGCCCAACACTGAAGCTTTCTTT.